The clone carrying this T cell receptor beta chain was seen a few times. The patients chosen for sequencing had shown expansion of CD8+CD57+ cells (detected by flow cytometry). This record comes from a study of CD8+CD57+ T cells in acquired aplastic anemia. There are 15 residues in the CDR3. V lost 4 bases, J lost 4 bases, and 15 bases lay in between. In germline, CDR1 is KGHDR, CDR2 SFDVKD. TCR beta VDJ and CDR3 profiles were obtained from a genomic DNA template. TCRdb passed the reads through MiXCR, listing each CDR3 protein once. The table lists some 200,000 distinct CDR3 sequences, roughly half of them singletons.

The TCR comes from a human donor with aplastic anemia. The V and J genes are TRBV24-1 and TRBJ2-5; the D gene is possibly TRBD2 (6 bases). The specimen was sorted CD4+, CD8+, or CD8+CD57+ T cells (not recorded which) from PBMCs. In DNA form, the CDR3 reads TGTGCCACCAGTGACTCATCCCGGGGGTCAGAGACCCAGTACTTC. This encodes CATSDSSRGSETQYF.